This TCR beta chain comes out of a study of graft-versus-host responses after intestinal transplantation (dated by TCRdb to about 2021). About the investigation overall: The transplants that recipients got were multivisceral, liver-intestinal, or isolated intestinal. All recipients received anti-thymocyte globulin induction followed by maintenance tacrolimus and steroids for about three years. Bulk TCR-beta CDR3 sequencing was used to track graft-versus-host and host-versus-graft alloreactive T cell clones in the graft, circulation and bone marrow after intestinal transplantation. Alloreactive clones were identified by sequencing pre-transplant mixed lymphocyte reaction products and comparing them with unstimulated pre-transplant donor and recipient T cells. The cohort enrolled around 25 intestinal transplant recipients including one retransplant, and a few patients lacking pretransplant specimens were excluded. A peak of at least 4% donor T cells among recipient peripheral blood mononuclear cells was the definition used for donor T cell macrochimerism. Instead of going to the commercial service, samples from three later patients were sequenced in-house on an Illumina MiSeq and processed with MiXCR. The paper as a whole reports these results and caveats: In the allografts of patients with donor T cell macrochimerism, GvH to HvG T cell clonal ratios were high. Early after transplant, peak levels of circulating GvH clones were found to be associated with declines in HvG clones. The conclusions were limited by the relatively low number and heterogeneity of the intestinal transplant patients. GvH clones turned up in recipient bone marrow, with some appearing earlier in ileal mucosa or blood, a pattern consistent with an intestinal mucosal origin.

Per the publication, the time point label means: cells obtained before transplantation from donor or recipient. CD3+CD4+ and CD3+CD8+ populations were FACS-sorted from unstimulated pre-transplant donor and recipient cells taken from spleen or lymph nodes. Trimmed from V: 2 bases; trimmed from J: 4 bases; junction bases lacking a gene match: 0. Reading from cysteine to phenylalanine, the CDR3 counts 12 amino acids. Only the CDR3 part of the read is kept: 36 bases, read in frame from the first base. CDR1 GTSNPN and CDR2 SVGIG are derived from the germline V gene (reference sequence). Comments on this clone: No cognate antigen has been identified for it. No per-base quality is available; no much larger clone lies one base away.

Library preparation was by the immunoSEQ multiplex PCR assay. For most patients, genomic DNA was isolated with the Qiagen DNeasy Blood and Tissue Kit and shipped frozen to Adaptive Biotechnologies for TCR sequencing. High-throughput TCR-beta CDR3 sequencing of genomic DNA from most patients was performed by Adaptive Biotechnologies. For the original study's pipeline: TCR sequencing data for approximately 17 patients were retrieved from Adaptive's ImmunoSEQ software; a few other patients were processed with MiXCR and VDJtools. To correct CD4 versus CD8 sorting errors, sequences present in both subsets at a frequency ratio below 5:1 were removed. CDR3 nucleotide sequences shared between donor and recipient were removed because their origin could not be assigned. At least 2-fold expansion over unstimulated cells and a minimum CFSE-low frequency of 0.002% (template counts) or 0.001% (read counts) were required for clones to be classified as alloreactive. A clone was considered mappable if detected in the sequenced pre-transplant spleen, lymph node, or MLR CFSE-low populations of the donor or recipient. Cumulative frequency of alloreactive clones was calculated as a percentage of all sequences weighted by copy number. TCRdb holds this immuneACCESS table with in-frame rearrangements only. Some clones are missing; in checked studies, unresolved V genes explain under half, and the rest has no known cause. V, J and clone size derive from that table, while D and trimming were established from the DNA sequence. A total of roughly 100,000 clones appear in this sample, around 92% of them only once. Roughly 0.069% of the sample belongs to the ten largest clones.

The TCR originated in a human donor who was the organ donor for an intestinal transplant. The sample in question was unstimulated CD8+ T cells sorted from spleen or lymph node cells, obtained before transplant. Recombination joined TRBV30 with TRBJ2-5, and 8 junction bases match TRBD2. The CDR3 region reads CAWSRGGETQYF. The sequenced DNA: TGTGCCTGGAGTCGGGGGGGAGAGACCCAGTACTTC.